This TCR beta chain was captured by sequencing in a study of cytomegalovirus exposure and HLA in healthy donors. General study findings and limits: With later analysis, a missense DCLRE1C variant became linked to TCR beta V- and J-gene trimming. Earlier analysis found most TCR beta V segments productive about 87% or about 30% of the time. The only immune exposure information that was available was CMV serostatus.

This clone was seen once. Its antigen is unidentified. Germline CDR1 and CDR2: SGDLS and YYNGEE. Trimming removed 0 bases from V and 5 bases from J; junction bases left unmatched: 7. The length of the CDR3 is 16 residues. In the PCR, 60 Vbeta and 13 Jbeta primers were used. The data were produced by immunoSEQ multiplex PCR, yet TCRdb's version contains in-frame clones alone and is incomplete. This sample yields approximately 180,000 clones, of which about 80% are seen a single time; 6% to 7.5% belongs to the top ten. Sample: PBMCs. The chain carries TRBV9 and TRBJ2-3, with 9 bases fitting TRBD2. The clonotype originates from a man aged 25-45 years in good health and CMV-seropositive. This CDR3 reads CASSVASSGAVDTQYF. In nucleotides, the CDR3 is TGTGCCAGCAGCGTAGCATCTAGCGGGGCTGTAGATACGCAGTATTTT.